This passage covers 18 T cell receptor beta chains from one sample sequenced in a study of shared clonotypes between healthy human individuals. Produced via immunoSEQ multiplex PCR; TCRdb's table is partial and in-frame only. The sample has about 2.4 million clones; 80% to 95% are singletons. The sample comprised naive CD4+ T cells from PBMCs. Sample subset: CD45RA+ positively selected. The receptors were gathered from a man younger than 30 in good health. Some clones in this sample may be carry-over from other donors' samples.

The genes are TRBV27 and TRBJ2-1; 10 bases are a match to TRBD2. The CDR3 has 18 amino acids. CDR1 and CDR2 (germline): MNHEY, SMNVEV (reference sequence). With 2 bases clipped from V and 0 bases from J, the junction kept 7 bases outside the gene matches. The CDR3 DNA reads TGTGCCAGCAGTTTAAGACTAGCGGGTTGGCACTCCTACAATGAGCAGTTCTTC. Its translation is CASSLRLAGWHSYNEQFF.

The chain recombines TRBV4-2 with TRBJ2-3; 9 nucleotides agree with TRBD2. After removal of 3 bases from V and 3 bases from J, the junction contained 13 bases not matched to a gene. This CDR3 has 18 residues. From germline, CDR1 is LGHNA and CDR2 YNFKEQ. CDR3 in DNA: TGTGCCAGCAGCCATCACGCCGTAGCGGGAGAAAGGACAGATACGCAGTATTTT. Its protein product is CASSHHAVAGERTDTQYF.

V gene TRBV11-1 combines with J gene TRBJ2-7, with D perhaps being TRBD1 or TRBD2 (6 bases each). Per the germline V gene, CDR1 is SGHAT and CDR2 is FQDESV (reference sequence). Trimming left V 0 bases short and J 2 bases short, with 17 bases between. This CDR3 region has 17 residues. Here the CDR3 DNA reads TGTGCCAGCAGCTTAGCGCTGTTGCGGGACACAGCCTACGAGCAGTACTTC. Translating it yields CASSLALLRDTAYEQYF.

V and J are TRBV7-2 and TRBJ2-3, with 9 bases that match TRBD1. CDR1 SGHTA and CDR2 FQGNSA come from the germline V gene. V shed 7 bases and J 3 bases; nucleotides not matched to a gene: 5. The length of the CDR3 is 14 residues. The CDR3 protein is CASNQGTGTDTQYF. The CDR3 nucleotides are TGTGCCAGCAACCAAGGGACAGGGACAGATACGCAGTATTTT.

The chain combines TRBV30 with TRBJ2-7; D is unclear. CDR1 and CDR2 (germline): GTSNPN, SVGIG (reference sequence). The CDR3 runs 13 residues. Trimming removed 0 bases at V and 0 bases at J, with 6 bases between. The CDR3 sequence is CAWSVTFSYEQYF. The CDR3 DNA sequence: TGTGCCTGGAGTGTCACTTTCTCCTACGAGCAGTACTTC.

CDR3 sequence (DNA): TGTGCCAGCAGTTTCCGGACAGGGGCGGGAGGCTACACCTTC. It translates to CASSFRTGAGGYTF. V and J are TRBV27 and TRBJ1-2; 9 bases align to TRBD1. Trimming took 3 bases from V and 8 from J; bases not matched to a gene: 7. Germline loops: CDR1 MNHEY, CDR2 SMNVEV (reference sequence). The CDR3 runs 14 residues.

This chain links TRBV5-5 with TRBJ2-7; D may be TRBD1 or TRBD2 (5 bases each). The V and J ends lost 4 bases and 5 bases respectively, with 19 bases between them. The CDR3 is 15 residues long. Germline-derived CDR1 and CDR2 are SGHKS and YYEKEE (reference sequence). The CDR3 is CASSTARPGTHEQYF. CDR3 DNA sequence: TGTGCCAGCAGCACGGCCAGGCCGGGGACCCACGAGCAGTACTTC.

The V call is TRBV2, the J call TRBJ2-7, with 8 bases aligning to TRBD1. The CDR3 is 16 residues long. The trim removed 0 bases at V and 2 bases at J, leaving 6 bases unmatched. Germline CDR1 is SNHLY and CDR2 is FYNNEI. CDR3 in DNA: TGTGCCAGCAGTGAAGCGTTTAGGACAGGGACCTACGAGCAGTACTTC. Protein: CASSEAFRTGTYEQYF.

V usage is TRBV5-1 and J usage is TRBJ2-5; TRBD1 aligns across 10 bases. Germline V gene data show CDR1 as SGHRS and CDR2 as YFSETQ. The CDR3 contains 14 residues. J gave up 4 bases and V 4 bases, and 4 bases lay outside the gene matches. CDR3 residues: CASSGTGAGETQYF. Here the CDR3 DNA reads TGCGCCAGCAGCGGGACAGGGGCAGGAGAGACCCAGTACTTC.

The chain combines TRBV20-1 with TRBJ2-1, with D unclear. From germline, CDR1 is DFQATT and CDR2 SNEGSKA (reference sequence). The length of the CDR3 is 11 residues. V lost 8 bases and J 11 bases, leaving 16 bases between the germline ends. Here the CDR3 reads CSLPQTNQQFF. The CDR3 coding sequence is TGCAGTCTACCCCAAACAAATCAGCAGTTCTTC.

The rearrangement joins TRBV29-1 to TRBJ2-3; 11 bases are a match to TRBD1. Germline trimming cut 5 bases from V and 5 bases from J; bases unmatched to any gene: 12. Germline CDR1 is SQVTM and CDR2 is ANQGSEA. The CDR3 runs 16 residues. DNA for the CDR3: TGCAGCGTTCAGGGGGCTAGGACAGGGGGCGGAGATACGCAGTATTTT. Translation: CSVQGARTGGGDTQYF.

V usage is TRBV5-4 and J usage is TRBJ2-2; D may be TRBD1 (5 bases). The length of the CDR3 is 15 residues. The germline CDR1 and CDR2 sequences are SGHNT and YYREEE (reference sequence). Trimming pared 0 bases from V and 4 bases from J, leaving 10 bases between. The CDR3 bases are TGTGCCAGCAGCTTGGGGGCAGGGCTCACCGGGGAGCTGTTTTTT. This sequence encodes CASSLGAGLTGELFF.

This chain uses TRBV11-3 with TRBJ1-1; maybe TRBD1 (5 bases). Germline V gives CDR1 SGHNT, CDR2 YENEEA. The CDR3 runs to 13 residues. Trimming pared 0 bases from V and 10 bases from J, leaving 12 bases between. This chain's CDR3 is CASSLEAGPVAFF. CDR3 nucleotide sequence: TGTGCCAGCAGCTTAGAGGCGGGGCCGGTAGCTTTCTTT. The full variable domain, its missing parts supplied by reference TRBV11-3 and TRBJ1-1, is EAGVVQSPRYKIIEKKQPVAFWCNPISGHNTLYWYLQNLGQGPELLIRYENEEAVDDSQLPKDRFSAERLKGVDSTLKIQPAELGDSAVYLCASSLEAGPVAFFGQGTRLTVV.

The CDR3 loop is CAWSRNRGRIKDTEAFF. CDR3 coding DNA: TGTGCCTGGAGTAGGAACAGGGGGCGTATTAAGGACACTGAAGCTTTCTTT. J is TRBJ1-1 and V is TRBV30; 9 nucleotides match TRBD1. Trimming at V came to 2 bases and at J to 3 bases, leaving 13 bases not matched to a gene. Germline CDR1 reads GTSNPN; CDR2 reads SVGIG (reference sequence). This CDR3 region has 17 residues.

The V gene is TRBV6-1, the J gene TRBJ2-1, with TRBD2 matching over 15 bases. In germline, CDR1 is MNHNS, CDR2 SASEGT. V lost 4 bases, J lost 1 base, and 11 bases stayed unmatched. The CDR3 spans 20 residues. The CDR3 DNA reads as TGTGCCAGCAGTGCAACCTCCGGGACTAGCGGGAGGTCTTCCTACAATGAGCAGTTCTTC. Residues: CASSATSGTSGRSSYNEQFF.

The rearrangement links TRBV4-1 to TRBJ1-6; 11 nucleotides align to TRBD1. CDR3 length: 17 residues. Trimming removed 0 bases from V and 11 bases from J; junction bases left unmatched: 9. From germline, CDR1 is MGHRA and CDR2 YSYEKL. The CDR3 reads CASSQDGTGGFGTPLHF. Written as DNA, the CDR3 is TGCGCCAGCAGCCAAGACGGGACAGGGGGGTTTGGGACACCCCTCCACTTT.

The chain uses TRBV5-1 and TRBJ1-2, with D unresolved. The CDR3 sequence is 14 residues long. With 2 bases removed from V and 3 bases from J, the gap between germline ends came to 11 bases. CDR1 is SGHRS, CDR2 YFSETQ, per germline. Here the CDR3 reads CASSFSQADYGYTF. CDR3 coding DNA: TGCGCCAGCAGCTTTTCCCAGGCGGACTATGGCTACACCTTC.

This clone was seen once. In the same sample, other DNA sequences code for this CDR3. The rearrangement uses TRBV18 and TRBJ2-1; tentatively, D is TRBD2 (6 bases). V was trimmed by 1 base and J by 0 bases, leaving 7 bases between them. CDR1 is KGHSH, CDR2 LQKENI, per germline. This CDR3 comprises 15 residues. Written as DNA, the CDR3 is TGTGCCAGCTCACCACTGGGGGGCTCCTACAATGAGCAGTTCTTC. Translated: CASSPLGGSYNEQFF. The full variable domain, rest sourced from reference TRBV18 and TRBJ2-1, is NAGVMQNPRHLVRRRGQEARLRCSPMKGHSHVYWYRQLPEEGLKFMVYLQKENIIDESGMPKERFSAEFPKEGPSILRIQQVVRGDSAAYFCASSPLGGSYNEQFFGPGTRLTVL.